This passage covers 21 T cell receptor beta chains from one sample sequenced in a study of regulatory T cells in long-lasting Graves disease (dated by TCRdb to 2020 to 2023). The protocol used for the library was multiplex PCR. The instrument given in TCRdb is Illumina HiSeq 4000. To build TCR beta libraries, CDR3 regions were amplified by Arm-PCR using iRepertoire HTBI primers. The public reads were reprocessed in TCRdb via fastp at Q25 and MiXCR, keeping in-frame beta chains. All rows with the same CDR3 protein become a single entry with the most common DNA and genes. In all, the sample holds roughly 360,000 distinct CDR3 sequences, and around 11% of those were seen once. Approximately 17% of the sample is taken by the ten largest. The time point label of this sample denotes: newly diagnosed GD, antithyroid drugs for less than 3 months. For both TCR sequencing and RNA sequencing, RNA was extracted from PBMCs in TRIzol.

These records were also assigned to another study, of T cells in Graves' hyperthyroidism and ophthalmopathy.

Sequences were derived from peripheral blood mononuclear cells (PBMCs), sampled at new diagnosis, from a patient treated with antithyroid drugs. Source of these receptors: a woman between 18 and 29 years old with Graves disease. Donor details come from another sample of the same person, matched by shared clones.

This clonotype showed up many times. The rearrangement links TRBV6-1 to TRBJ2-2, with unresolved D. This CDR3 spans 14 amino acids. The ends were cut back, 6 bases at V and 7 bases at J, with 15 bases in the middle. CDR1 MNHNS and CDR2 SASEGT come from the germline V gene. CDR3 in amino acids: CASRGNRPGGELFF. The CDR3, as DNA: TGTGCCAGCAGAGGAAACCGACCTGGCGGGGAGCTGTTTTTT.

V and J are TRBV7-3 and TRBJ2-3; D call uncertain. Per germline, CDR1 SGHTA and CDR2 FQGTGA. The CDR3 is 15 residues long. The V end was cut by 2 bases, the J end by 3 bases, with 12 bases between. The CDR3 nucleotides are TGTGCCAGCAGCTTAGAAGGCCTATTTACAGATACGCAGTATTTT. The encoded protein is CASSLEGLFTDTQYF.

This clonotype was seen at least ten times. The V gene is TRBV27, the J gene TRBJ2-1; the match to TRBD2 covers 12 bases. This CDR3 spans 15 amino acids. J lost 6 bases, V lost 8 bases, and 8 bases had no gene match. Germline loops: CDR1 MNHEY, CDR2 SMNVEV (reference sequence). The DNA for the CDR3 is TGTGCCAGCTCGTGGACTAGCGGGAAAGGCAATGAGCAGTTCTTC. As protein: CASSWTSGKGNEQFF.

This clonotype was detected many times. This chain joins TRBV6-1 and TRBJ2-7; 8 nucleotides align to TRBD1. The CDR3 length is 15 residues. J lost 0 bases, V lost 6 bases, and 7 bases had no gene match. The germline V gene has CDR1 MNHNS and CDR2 SASEGT. The CDR3 region is CASSYGQGSSYEQYF. The DNA for the CDR3 is TGTGCCAGCAGCTACGGACAGGGCTCCTCCTACGAGCAGTACTTC.

The chain uses TRBV11-2 and TRBJ2-1, with D possibly matching TRBD1 (6 bases). The CDR3 spans 18 residues. V lost 0 bases to trimming and J lost 6 bases, with 21 bases between them. CDR1 and CDR2 from the germline V gene are SGHAT and FQNNGV. The CDR3 DNA reads as TGTGCCAGCAGCTTAGATCGAGGGGGAGTGGGGACGACCAATGAGCAGTTCTTC. Translating it yields CASSLDRGGVGTTNEQFF.

This clonotype has at least ten counts. V usage is TRBV6-1 and J usage is TRBJ2-1; 10 bases match TRBD1. Germline loops: CDR1 MNHNS, CDR2 SASEGT. The J segment lost 4 bases and the V segment lost 7 bases, leaving 19 bases of the junction unmatched. CDR3 length: 19 residues. CDR3 loop: CASITPGQGLEGVYNEQFF. For the CDR3, the DNA is TGTGCCAGCATCACGCCGGGACAGGGGTTAGAAGGGGTATACAATGAGCAGTTCTTC.

In its sample, this clonotype was seen many times. This chain uses TRBV9 with TRBJ2-1, with D possibly being TRBD1 or TRBD2 (5 bases each). Between the trimmed V and J ends, which lost 4 bases and 5 bases, there was a span of 16 bases. This CDR3 is 15 amino acids long. The germline V gene encodes CDR1 SGDLS and CDR2 YYNGEE. CDR3 nucleotides: TGTGCCAGCAGCCCCCCATCGGGGCGGCACAATGAGCAGTTCTTC. Amino acid sequence: CASSPPSGRHNEQFF.

Many counts were recorded for this clonotype. This chain links TRBV11-3 with TRBJ2-1, with D possibly matching TRBD1 (6 bases). The CDR3 spans 19 residues. Germline lookup yields CDR1 SGHNT and CDR2 YENEEA. V was cut by 0 bases and J by 0 bases, with 18 bases left in between. The CDR3 spells CASSLEGALPDFSYNEQFF. CDR3 DNA: TGTGCCAGCAGCTTAGAGGGGGCGCTTCCGGACTTCTCCTACAATGAGCAGTTCTTC.

Ten or more counts support this clonotype. The chain joins TRBV20-1 to TRBJ2-1; D may be TRBD2 (5 bases). The germline gives CDR1 DFQATT, CDR2 SNEGSKA (reference sequence). Trimming pared 3 bases from V and 7 bases from J, leaving 16 bases between. The CDR3 extends over 14 amino acids. The CDR3 loop is CSASVSAVVNEQFF. In DNA, the CDR3 is TGCAGTGCTAGTGTTAGCGCCGTAGTTAATGAGCAGTTCTTC.

This clonotype appeared many times. The chain is built from TRBV12-3 or TRBV12-4 and TRBJ2-1; perhaps TRBD2 as D (6 bases). The CDR3 extends over 14 amino acids. V was trimmed by 8 bases and J by 8 bases, leaving 19 bases between them. Here the CDR3 DNA reads TGTGCCAGCGGCACGGGGAGCGGGCACGATGAGCAGTTCTTC. This translates into CASGTGSGHDEQFF.

The chain joins TRBV2 to TRBJ1-2; TRBD1 might be the D (5 bases). Per germline, CDR1 SNHLY and CDR2 FYNNEI. There are 15 residues in the CDR3. Deletions cut 5 bases from V and 0 bases from J, with 13 bases between. DNA for the CDR3: TGTGCCAGCAGTTTGAAGGGGATTACTAACTATGGCTACACCTTC. Amino acid sequence: CASSLKGITNYGYTF. The full variable domain, its missing parts supplied by reference TRBV2 and TRBJ1-2, is EPEVTQTPSHQVTQMGQEVILRCVPISNHLYFYWYRQILGQKVEFLVSFYNNEISEKSEIFDDQFSVERPDGSNFTLKIRSTKLEDSAMYFCASSLKGITNYGYTFGSGTRLTVV.

V and J are TRBV5-1 and TRBJ1-1, with a weak D call TRBD1 (6 bases). The CDR3 length is 16 residues. Per the germline V gene, CDR1 is SGHRS and CDR2 is YFSETQ. The V end lost 4 bases, the J end lost 4 bases, and 20 bases lay between the germline ends. This chain's CDR3 is CASSARGGASLTEAFF. CDR3 bases: TGCGCCAGCAGCGCCCGAGGGGGGGCGAGTCTCACTGAAGCTTTCTTT.

This clonotype was detected ten times or more. V gene TRBV27 combines with J gene TRBJ2-2; 8 bases map to TRBD2. The CDR3 extends over 16 amino acids. Trimming cost V 6 bases and J 2 bases; bases outside gene matches: 8. Germline V gene sequence: CDR1 MNHEY, CDR2 SMNVEV (reference sequence). The CDR3 loop is CASRGGAGANTGELFF. The CDR3, as DNA: TGTGCCAGCAGGGGGGGAGCGGGAGCTAACACCGGGGAGCTGTTTTTT.

This clonotype was seen at least ten times. The V gene is TRBV10-1, the J gene TRBJ2-1, with 7 bases identical to TRBD1. Germline V gene lookup returns CDR1 WNHNN and CDR2 SYGVQD (reference sequence). This CDR3 is built from 15 residues. V gave up 0 bases and J gave up 5 bases; unmatched junction bases: 4. The chain's CDR3 is CASSESRQGNNEQFF. The CDR3 region has the DNA TGCGCCAGCAGTGAGTCGAGACAGGGCAACAATGAGCAGTTCTTC.

At least ten counts were recorded for this clonotype. J is TRBJ1-1 and V is TRBV20-1, with D possibly being TRBD1 (6 bases). The CDR3 runs 17 residues. V was clipped by 0 bases and J by 0 bases, with 17 bases between them. CDR1 DFQATT and CDR2 SNEGSKA come from the germline V gene (reference sequence). In nucleotides, the CDR3 is TGCAGTGCTAGAGATTGGATCCGCGGGGGCATGAACACTGAAGCTTTCTTT. Translated: CSARDWIRGGMNTEAFF.

This clonotype was observed at least ten times. The chain employs TRBV30 and TRBJ2-2; D is perhaps TRBD2 (5 bases). Germline V CDR1 and CDR2: GTSNPN, SVGIG (reference sequence). The V and J ends lost 1 base and 6 bases respectively, with 9 bases between them. CDR3 length: 13 residues. The CDR3 protein is CAWSGEHPGELFF. CDR3 DNA: TGTGCCTGGAGTGGGGAGCACCCCGGGGAGCTGTTTTTT.

This chain links TRBV4-3 with TRBJ1-1; D is unclear. The V gene lost 0 bases and the J gene lost 0 bases, with 11 bases spanning the gap. The CDR3 spans 16 residues. Germline CDR1 and CDR2: LGHNA and YSLEER. CDR3 region: CASSQDPRLLNTEAFF. Here the CDR3 DNA reads TGCGCCAGCAGCCAAGATCCGAGACTACTGAACACTGAAGCTTTCTTT.

This clonotype was counted ten times or more. The chain carries TRBV13 and TRBJ2-5; a possible D gene is TRBD2 (6 bases). There are 14 residues in the CDR3. V lost 4 bases and J lost 5, with 14 bases in between. Germline V gives CDR1 PRHDT, CDR2 FYEKMQ (reference sequence). For the CDR3, the DNA is TGTGCCAGCAGCTCCCTGACTAGTGGGGAGACCCAGTACTTC. Its translation is CASSSLTSGETQYF.

The chain joins TRBV20-1 to TRBJ2-7; 8 bases agree with TRBD2. Germline trimming cut 3 bases from V and 6 bases from J; bases unmatched to any gene: 7. The CDR3 contains 13 residues. Germline V gene data show CDR1 as DFQATT and CDR2 as SNEGSKA (reference sequence). The CDR3 coding sequence is TGCAGTGCTAGGCTAGCGGGCAGGGGCGAGCAGTACTTC. Translated: CSARLAGRGEQYF.

The V call is TRBV4-3, the J call TRBJ2-1, with 7 bases lining up with TRBD2. The CDR3 has 16 amino acids. CDR1 and CDR2 (germline): LGHNA, YSLEER. V gave up 0 bases and J gave up 8 bases; unmatched junction bases: 10. The CDR3 sequence: CASSQDQWAGADEQFF. The CDR3 DNA sequence: TGCGCCAGCAGCCAAGATCAATGGGCGGGAGCTGATGAGCAGTTCTTC.

This clonotype was observed at least ten times. The J gene is TRBJ1-3, the V gene TRBV4-1, with 7 nucleotides matching TRBD1. This CDR3 region has 17 residues. Germline V gene lookup returns CDR1 MGHRA and CDR2 YSYEKL. V lost 3 bases and J lost 0; bases outside the gene matches: 8. This CDR3 reads CASSHSGQRTSGNTIYF. For the CDR3, the DNA is TGCGCCAGCAGCCACTCGGGACAGAGGACCTCTGGAAACACCATATATTTT.